The following is a TCR beta chain sequence with its context. The assay was immunoSEQ multiplex PCR, and TCRdb's table has in-frame clones only and misses some. Of hundreds of thousands of clones listed, 88% are singletons. The sample is drawn from a study of blood T cell repertoires in COVID-19. The wider study: From T cells, B-cell-depleted T cells, or PBMCs came the material, which was cDNA or gDNA.

The germline CDR1 and CDR2 sequences are SGDLS and YYNGEE. Trimming stripped 4 bases from V and 8 bases from J, with 7 bases between. The CDR3 runs to 12 residues. The gene calls are TRBV9 and TRBJ1-6; D ambiguous. The TCR was taken from a woman aged 25-40 years who had recovered from COVID-19. Sequencing was done on a sample of peripheral blood. Written as DNA, the CDR3 is TGTGCCAGCAGCACCGGTGATTCACCCCTCCACTTT. Encoded protein: CASSTGDSPLHF.